This T cell receptor (beta chain) was identified in a study of control samples from healthy donors and cancer patients. TCRdb keeps only in-frame clones here, not all; method: immunoSEQ multiplex PCR. The sample includes roughly 18,000 clones, just over 85% seen only once; the top ten take around a tenth. Germline CDR1 and CDR2: SQVTM and ANQGSEA. V was clipped by 1 base and J by 11 bases, with 8 bases between them. The CDR3 consists of 10 residues. The sequencing input was PBMCs. The receptor comes from a woman aged 70-85 years with colorectal cancer. The chain has TRBV29-1 and TRBJ1-1; D possibly corresponds to TRBD1 (5 bases). CDR3 region: CSVEAGRAFF. The DNA of the CDR3 is TGCAGCGTTGAAGCAGGGCGGGCTTTCTTT. Based on the CDR3 plus reference TRBV29-1 and TRBJ1-1, the full variable domain is SAVISQKPSRDICQRGTSLTIQCQVDSQVTMMFWYRQQPGQSLTLIATANQGSEATYESGFVIDKFPISRPNLTFSTLTVSNMSPEDSSIYLCSVEAGRAFFGQGTRLTVV.